What follows are 20 T cell receptor beta chains derived from one specimen sequenced in a study of CD8 T cells in Susac syndrome. With random hexamers, reverse transcription was performed on about 0.45 to 1 ug of RNA. TCRdb reprocessed the immunoSEQ multiplex PCR reads via MiXCR and lists one record per CDR3 protein. The table includes approximately 150,000 distinct CDR3 sequences, approximately 94% detected once. The specimen sequenced was CD4+ T cells from PBMCs. The receptors here all came from a human donor with Susac syndrome.

This rearrangement joins TRBV9 to TRBJ2-1; no firm D call. Between the trimmed V and J ends, which lost 1 base and 8 bases, there was a span of 7 bases. The V gene's germline CDR1 is SGDLS and CDR2 YYNGEE. The CDR3 has 12 residues. For the CDR3, the DNA is TGTGCCAGCAGCGTACGTAACGATGAGCAGTTCTTC. Protein: CASSVRNDEQFF.

This CDR3 reads CSASVAGTVGTDTQYF. CDR3 bases: TGCAGTGCTAGCGTGGCGGGGACTGTAGGCACAGATACGCAGTATTTT. The rearrangement links TRBV20-1 to TRBJ2-3; D perhaps matches TRBD2 (6 bases). This CDR3 is 16 amino acids long. Germline V gives CDR1 DFQATT, CDR2 SNEGSKA (reference sequence). The V gene lost 3 bases and the J gene lost 1 base, with 17 bases spanning the gap.

V gene TRBV12-3 or TRBV12-4 combines with J gene TRBJ1-6, with 7 bases matching TRBD1. The junction had 9 bases not matched to a gene; V was cut back by 7 bases and J by 6 bases. This CDR3 is built from 15 residues. DNA of the CDR3: TGTGCCAGCACCAGGCAGGGGGGGTTTAATTCACCCCTCCACTTT. Its protein product is CASTRQGGFNSPLHF.

The chain has TRBV11-2 and TRBJ1-6; 8 bases fit TRBD1. Germline CDR1 SGHAT, CDR2 FQNNGV. This CDR3 has 14 residues. Trimming cost V 3 bases and J 10 bases; bases outside gene matches: 5. CDR3 DNA: TGTGCCAGCAGCTTCGACAGGGGCAGGTCACCCCTCCACTTT. It encodes CASSFDRGRSPLHF. Full variable domain (outside the CDR3, taken from reference TRBV11-2 and TRBJ1-6): EAGVAQSPRYKIIEKRQSVAFWCNPISGHATLYWYQQILGQGPKLLIQFQNNGVVDDSQLPKDRFSAERLKGVDSTLKIQPAKLEDSAVYLCASSFDRGRSPLHFGNGTRLTVT.

The chain uses TRBV24-1 and TRBJ2-7; no firm D call. The V and J ends lost 8 bases and 0 bases respectively, with 13 bases between them. CDR3 length: 14 amino acids. Germline-derived CDR1 and CDR2 are KGHDR and SFDVKD. This chain's CDR3 is CATIAPTISYEQYF. As DNA, the CDR3 is TGTGCCACCATAGCCCCAACAATCTCCTACGAGCAGTACTTC.

This clonotype has just one count. J is TRBJ2-1 and V is TRBV3-1; TRBD1 matches at 12 bases. The CDR3 is 15 residues long. Trimming cost V 5 bases and J 7 bases; bases outside gene matches: 6. The germline V gene encodes CDR1 LGHDT and CDR2 YNNKEL (reference sequence). The DNA of the CDR3 is TGTGCCAGCAGCTGGAGGGACAGGGGGCTTAATGAGCAGTTCTTC. Its protein is CASSWRDRGLNEQFF.

This clonotype showed up just a few times. This rearrangement joins TRBV9 to TRBJ1-2, with 7 bases identical to TRBD1. V dropped 3 bases and J dropped 0; count of bases not matched to a gene: 5. Looked up from germline, CDR1 is SGDLS and CDR2 is YYNGEE. The CDR3 extends over 15 amino acids. CDR3 DNA sequence: TGTGCCAGCAGCGCCTACGGGACAGCTAACTATGGCTACACCTTC. Protein: CASSAYGTANYGYTF.

The CDR3 DNA reads TGCAGTGCCTGGGGGGTTGGCGAAAAACTGTTTTTT. Its protein is CSAWGVGEKLFF. The chain links TRBV20-1 to TRBJ1-4; tentatively, D is TRBD1 (5 bases). Germline lookup yields CDR1 DFQATT and CDR2 SNEGSKA (reference sequence). This CDR3 region has 12 residues. Between the trimmed V and J ends, which lost 6 bases and 8 bases, there was a span of 13 bases.

The chain couples TRBV5-4 to TRBJ1-4; D is uncertain. The CDR3 consists of 14 residues. Looked up from germline, CDR1 is SGHNT and CDR2 is YYREEE (reference sequence). Trimming pared 4 bases from V and 3 bases from J, leaving 10 bases between. CDR3 coding DNA: TGTGCCAGCAGCCTGAGGGAACCTAATGAAAAACTGTTTTTT. Protein sequence: CASSLREPNEKLFF.

The rearrangement links TRBV28 to TRBJ2-1; D is perhaps TRBD2 (5 bases). Germline V gene data show CDR1 as MDHEN and CDR2 as SYDVKM. The V and J ends lost 2 bases and 13 bases respectively, with 9 bases between them. The CDR3 is 11 amino acids. The CDR3 loop reads CASSLGGPQFF. CDR3 DNA: TGTGCCAGCAGTTTAGGAGGTCCCCAGTTCTTC.

This clonotype was detected once. The chain joins TRBV29-1 to TRBJ1-2, with D possibly TRBD1 on 5 matching bases. Germline values: CDR1 SQVTM, CDR2 ANQGSEA. The V gene lost 3 bases and the J gene lost 4 bases, with 9 bases spanning the gap. The CDR3 has 12 residues. This chain's CDR3 is CSVDGDGYGYTF. The CDR3 DNA reads as TGCAGCGTTGATGGGGACGGCTATGGCTACACCTTC.

The genes are TRBV6-4 and TRBJ2-1, with unresolved D. The germline V gene encodes CDR1 MRHNA and CDR2 SNTAGT. The CDR3 loop spans 11 amino acids. Trimming took off 1 base at V and 11 bases at J, with 6 bases between the two ends. CDR3 sequence: CASSDYNQQFF. As DNA, the CDR3 is TGTGCCAGCAGTGACTACAACCAGCAGTTCTTC.

The V gene is TRBV19, the J gene TRBJ2-2; no clear D. The germline V and J ends were trimmed by 6 bases and 1 base, with 12 bases remaining between them. CDR1 and CDR2 from the germline V gene are LNHDA and SQIVND (reference sequence). The CDR3 runs 15 residues. The CDR3 is CASRGLSGNTGELFF. DNA of the CDR3: TGTGCCAGTAGAGGTTTGTCGGGGAACACCGGGGAGCTGTTTTTT.

V gene TRBV7-2 combines with J gene TRBJ2-1, with a tentative D call TRBD2 (5 bases). The CDR3 length is 14 residues. Trimming took 5 bases from V and 7 from J, leaving 15 bases between them. In germline, CDR1 is SGHTA, CDR2 FQGNSA. The CDR3 nucleotides are TGTGCCAGCAGCAATGCCCCCAGCGGAAATGAGCAGTTCTTC. It yields the protein CASSNAPSGNEQFF.

This chain links TRBV27 with TRBJ1-3, with 7 bases identical to TRBD1. The CDR3 length is 15 residues. Germline V gives CDR1 MNHEY, CDR2 SMNVEV (reference sequence). Trimming took 4 bases from V and 3 from J; bases not matched to a gene: 6. The CDR3 DNA reads TGTGCCAGCAGTTCGACAGGGAGAGGTGGAAACACCATATATTTT. Translating it yields CASSSTGRGGNTIYF.

The CDR3 DNA follows: TGCAGTGCTGACCCGATGAGGGGGGCGCTAAACTATGGCTACACCTTC. It is translated as CSADPMRGALNYGYTF. The chain couples TRBV20-1 to TRBJ1-2, with D perhaps TRBD1 (6 bases). Germline V gene data show CDR1 as DFQATT and CDR2 as SNEGSKA (reference sequence). The CDR3 has 16 amino acids. The V gene lost 5 bases and the J gene lost 2 bases, with 21 bases spanning the gap.

The chain joins TRBV5-5 to TRBJ1-5; D is perhaps TRBD1 (6 bases). Trimming stripped 4 bases from V and 2 bases from J, with 10 bases between. The CDR3 is made up of 14 amino acids. Germline loops: CDR1 SGHKS, CDR2 YYEKEE (reference sequence). The chain's CDR3 is CASSPGQRNQPQHF. The CDR3 nucleotides read TGTGCCAGCAGCCCGGGACAACGCAATCAGCCCCAGCATTTT. Full variable domain (outside the CDR3, taken from reference TRBV5-5 and TRBJ1-5): DAGVTQSPTHLIKTRGQQVTLRCSPISGHKSVSWYQQVLGQGPQFIFQYYEKEERGRGNFPDRFSARQFPNYSSELNVNALLLGDSALYLCASSPGQRNQPQHFGDGTRLSIL.

The chain has TRBV2 and TRBJ2-5; 9 nucleotides agree with TRBD2. Germline V gene sequence: CDR1 SNHLY, CDR2 FYNNEI. Trimming removed 6 bases from V and 5 bases from J; junction bases left unmatched: 13. The CDR3 has 16 residues. CDR3 region: CASRGSPSGTAETQYF. CDR3 DNA sequence: TGTGCCAGCAGGGGATCGCCTAGCGGGACTGCGGAGACCCAGTACTTC. The full variable domain, its missing parts supplied by reference TRBV2 and TRBJ2-5, is EPEVTQTPSHQVTQMGQEVILRCVPISNHLYFYWYRQILGQKVEFLVSFYNNEISEKSEIFDDQFSVERPDGSNFTLKIRSTKLEDSAMYFCASRGSPSGTAETQYFGPGTRLLVL.

This clonotype came up a few times. CDR3 sequence reads: CASSRGQPYEQYF. In nucleotides, the CDR3 is TGTGCCAGCAGTCGCGGACAGCCCTACGAGCAGTACTTC. This chain connects TRBV12-3 or TRBV12-4 to TRBJ2-7, with D perhaps matching TRBD1 (6 bases). Trimming removed 5 bases at V and 2 bases at J, with 10 bases between. The CDR3 length is 13 residues.

The J gene is TRBJ2-1, the V gene TRBV5-1; 10 bases are shared with TRBD2. This CDR3 has 15 residues. CDR1 is SGHRS, CDR2 YFSETQ, per germline. Losses at the gene ends were 3 bases for V and 7 bases for J; bases not matched to a gene: 7. The CDR3 DNA is TGCGCCAGCAGCTCCCAGGGTAGCGGGAGGAATGAGCAGTTCTTC. Translated, it gives CASSSQGSGRNEQFF. Full variable domain (rest looked up from reference TRBV5-1 and TRBJ2-1): KAGVTQTPRYLIKTRGQQVTLSCSPISGHRSVSWYQQTPGQGLQFLFEYFSETQRNKGNFPGRFSGRQFSNSRSEMNVSTLELGDSALYLCASSSQGSGRNEQFFGPGTRLTVL.